This TCR beta chain was profiled in a study of cytomegalovirus exposure and HLA in healthy donors. Study-wide results and caveats: Presence/absence analysis assumed near-uniform sequencing depth across donors.

60 Vbeta and 13 Jbeta primers were used in PCR. This table comes from immunoSEQ multiplex PCR, and its TCRdb copy is limited to in-frame clones, with some not included. The table includes 150,000 to 200,000 clones, less than 90% detected once. Germline lookup yields CDR1 WSHSY and CDR2 SAAADI. V trimming: 6 bases; J trimming: 2 bases; junction bases outside the gene matches: 9. CDR3 length equals 17 residues. With regard to this clone: Its antigen remains unidentified.

The chain is built from TRBV10-2 and TRBJ2-6; TRBD1 agrees at 8 bases. The sample consisted of PBMCs. The TCR sequence derives from a woman in her late teens or twenties in good health and CMV-seronegative. CDR3 loop: CASSAPGQGAGANVLTF. Here the CDR3 DNA reads TGCGCCAGCAGCGCCCCTGGACAGGGCGCTGGGGCCAACGTCCTGACTTTC.